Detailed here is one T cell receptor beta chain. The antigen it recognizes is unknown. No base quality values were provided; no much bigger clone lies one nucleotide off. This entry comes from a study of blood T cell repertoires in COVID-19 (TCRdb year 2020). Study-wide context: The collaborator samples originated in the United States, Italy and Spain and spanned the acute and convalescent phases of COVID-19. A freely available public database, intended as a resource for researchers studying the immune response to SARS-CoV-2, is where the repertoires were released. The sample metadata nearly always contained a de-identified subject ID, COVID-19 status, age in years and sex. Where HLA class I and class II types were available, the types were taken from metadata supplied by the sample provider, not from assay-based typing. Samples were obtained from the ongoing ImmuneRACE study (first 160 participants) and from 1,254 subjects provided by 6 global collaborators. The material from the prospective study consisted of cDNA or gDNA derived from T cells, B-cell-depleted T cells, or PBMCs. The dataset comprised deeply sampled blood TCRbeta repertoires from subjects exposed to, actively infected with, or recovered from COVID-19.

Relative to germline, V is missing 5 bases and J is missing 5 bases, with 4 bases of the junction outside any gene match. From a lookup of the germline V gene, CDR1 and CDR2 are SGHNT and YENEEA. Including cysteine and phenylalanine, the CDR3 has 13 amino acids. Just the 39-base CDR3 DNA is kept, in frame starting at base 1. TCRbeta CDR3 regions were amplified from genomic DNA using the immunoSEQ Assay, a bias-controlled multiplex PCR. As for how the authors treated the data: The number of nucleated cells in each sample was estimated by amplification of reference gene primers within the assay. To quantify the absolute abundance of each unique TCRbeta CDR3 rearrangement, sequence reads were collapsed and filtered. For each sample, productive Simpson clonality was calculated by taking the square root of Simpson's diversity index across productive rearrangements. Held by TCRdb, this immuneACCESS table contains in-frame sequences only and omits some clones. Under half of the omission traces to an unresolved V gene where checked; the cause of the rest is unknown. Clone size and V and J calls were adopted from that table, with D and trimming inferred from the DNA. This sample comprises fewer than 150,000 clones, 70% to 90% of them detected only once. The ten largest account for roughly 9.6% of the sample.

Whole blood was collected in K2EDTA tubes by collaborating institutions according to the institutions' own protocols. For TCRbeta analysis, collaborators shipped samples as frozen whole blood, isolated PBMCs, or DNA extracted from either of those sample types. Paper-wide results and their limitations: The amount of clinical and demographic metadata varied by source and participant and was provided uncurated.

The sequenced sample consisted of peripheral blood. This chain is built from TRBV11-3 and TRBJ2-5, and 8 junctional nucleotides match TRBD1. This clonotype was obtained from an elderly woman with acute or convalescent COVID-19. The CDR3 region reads CASSANRGETQYF. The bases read TGTGCCAGCAGCGCCAACAGGGGGGAGACCCAGTACTTC.